The next 27 T cell receptor beta chains were all read from a single sample in a study of T cells after yellow fever vaccination. TCRdb used MiXCR to reprocess the 5' RACE reads, holding one entry per CDR3 protein. Found here are 300,000 to 450,000 distinct CDR3 sequences, approximately 6% of them singletons; the top ten hold 15%. The sequencing used PBMCs, collected 5 days after the yellow fever booster vaccination. These receptors were taken from a man aged 30 to 39 who received the YFV17D yellow fever vaccine.

The sample holds a few counts of this clonotype. The V call is TRBV19, the J call TRBJ2-1, with TRBD2 as a possible D gene (6 bases). From germline, CDR1 is LNHDA and CDR2 SQIVND (reference sequence). V shed 3 bases and J shed 8 bases, with 14 bases lying between them. The CDR3 runs 14 residues. CDR3 nucleotides: TGTGCCAGTAGTATGCAGGCTCGGAGGGATGAGCAGTTCTTC. Translation: CASSMQARRDEQFF.

The chain combines TRBV5-5 with TRBJ2-7; possibly TRBD2 for D (6 bases). V lost 2 bases to trimming and J lost 0 bases, with 15 bases between them. The V gene's germline CDR1 is SGHKS and CDR2 YYEKEE (reference sequence). The CDR3 covers 16 residues. Here the CDR3 DNA reads TGTGCCAGCAGCTTAGGTCGAGGCGGGGCCTCCTACGAGCAGTACTTC. As protein: CASSLGRGGASYEQYF.

V gene TRBV12-3 or TRBV12-4 combines with J gene TRBJ1-5; D gene unclear. Trimming shortened V by 6 bases and J by 0 bases, and 12 bases separated the two germline ends. The CDR3 totals 15 residues. The CDR3 bases are TGTGCCAGCAGCCGGGCTGGGTATAGCAATCAGCCCCAGCATTTT. Its translation is CASSRAGYSNQPQHF.

This clonotype was detected a few times. V is TRBV28 and J is TRBJ2-6, with D possibly being TRBD2 (6 bases). V lost 5 bases and J 0 bases, leaving 17 bases between the germline ends. The germline CDR1 and CDR2 sequences are MDHEN and SYDVKM. The CDR3 has 18 residues. The DNA for the CDR3 is TGTGCCAGCAGTCCTCCGGGACTTCCCGTCTCTGGGGCCAACGTCCTGACTTTC. This sequence encodes CASSPPGLPVSGANVLTF.

This sequence joins TRBV24-1 and TRBJ2-7; maybe TRBD2 (6 bases). V was shortened by 4 bases and J by 9 bases, with 12 bases between the two germline ends. In germline, CDR1 is KGHDR, CDR2 SFDVKD. The CDR3 is 12 amino acids. CDR3 in DNA: TGTGCCACCAGTGACACCGGGACTGGGCAGTACTTC. Protein: CATSDTGTGQYF.

This clonotype has a count of ten or more. The J gene is TRBJ2-7, the V gene TRBV5-1, with 11 bases lining up with TRBD2. With V trimmed by 4 bases and J by 7 bases, 13 bases remained unmatched. There are 16 residues in the CDR3. Germline V gene sequence: CDR1 SGHRS, CDR2 YFSETQ. Written as DNA, the CDR3 is TGCGCCAGCAGCCAGTGGGGGACTAGCGGTCTCTTTGAGCAGTACTTC. Translating gives CASSQWGTSGLFEQYF.

This clonotype was observed at least ten times. J is TRBJ2-7 and V is TRBV7-2; TRBD2 matches at 7 bases. This CDR3 region has 15 residues. With 2 bases clipped from V and 0 bases from J, the junction kept 4 bases outside the gene matches. CDR1 and CDR2 from the germline V gene are SGHTA and FQGNSA. CDR3 sequence reads: CASSLRPSGSYEQYF. Written as DNA, the CDR3 is TGTGCCAGCAGCTTAAGACCTAGCGGCTCCTACGAGCAGTACTTC.

Concerning this clonotype: The junction departs from the called germline gene at one end, perhaps through a read error. The chain is built from TRBV20-1 and TRBJ2-7; 12 bases are a match to TRBD2. Germline V gene lookup returns CDR1 DFQATT and CDR2 SNEGSKA (reference sequence). This CDR3 has 16 residues. In nucleotides, the CDR3 is TGCTGTGCTAGAGATCCCCCGACTAGCGGGAGTTACGAGCAGTACTTC. Amino acids: CCARDPPTSGSYEQYF.

Only a few counts were recorded for this clonotype. V is TRBV10-3 and J is TRBJ2-7, with 9 bases that match TRBD2. Germline-derived CDR1 and CDR2 are ENHRY and SYGVKD. After removal of 4 bases from V and 6 bases from J, the junction contained 7 bases not matched to a gene. This CDR3 is built from 14 residues. CDR3 sequence: CAISGASGKREQYF. In DNA form, the CDR3 reads TGTGCCATCAGTGGAGCTAGCGGGAAACGCGAGCAGTACTTC.

This clonotype was seen a handful of times. V gene TRBV29-1 combines with J gene TRBJ2-6; D is unclear. The CDR3 is 14 amino acids. Germline V gene lookup returns CDR1 SQVTM and CDR2 ANQGSEA. Between the trimmed V and J ends, which lost 3 bases and 0 bases, there was a span of 6 bases. The CDR3 sequence: CSVDEDSGANVLTF. For the CDR3, the DNA is TGCAGCGTTGATGAAGACTCTGGGGCCAACGTCCTGACTTTC.

This clonotype was counted at least ten times. This chain's CDR3 is CASSLATSGVNEQFF. The CDR3 nucleotides read TGCGCCAGCAGCTTGGCCACTAGCGGGGTCAATGAGCAGTTCTTC. The chain has TRBV5-1 and TRBJ2-1, with 10 bases identical to TRBD2. Losses at the gene ends were 0 bases for V and 6 bases for J; bases not matched to a gene: 3. This CDR3 region has 15 residues. Germline V gene data show CDR1 as SGHRS and CDR2 as YFSETQ.

This clonotype has more than one count but fewer than ten. J is TRBJ2-6 and V is TRBV10-3; no clear D. Trimming stripped 2 bases from V and 2 bases from J, with 4 bases between. CDR1 and CDR2 from the germline V gene are ENHRY and SYGVKD. The CDR3 is 14 residues long. CDR3 DNA: TGTGCCATCAGTGAGAGGGCTGGGGCCAACGTCCTGACTTTC. Translating gives CAISERAGANVLTF.

The chain employs TRBV5-1 and TRBJ2-7, with 7 nucleotides matching TRBD1. V was pared by 2 bases and J by 7 bases, with 6 bases of the junction left unmatched. CDR3 size: 13 residues. Germline V gene sequence: CDR1 SGHRS, CDR2 YFSETQ. CDR3 protein: CASSFRGPGEQYF. CDR3 sequence (DNA): TGCGCCAGCAGCTTTAGGGGGCCGGGGGAGCAGTACTTC.

V is TRBV30 and J is TRBJ1-4, with D unresolved. The CDR3 spans 14 residues. CDR1 and CDR2 (germline): GTSNPN, SVGIG (reference sequence). V was shortened by 2 bases and J by 8 bases, with 15 bases between the two germline ends. The CDR3 nucleotides are TGTGCCTGGAGTTTAGGGAGTCGGAGCGAAAAACTGTTTTTT. Its protein product is CAWSLGSRSEKLFF.

In its sample, this clonotype was seen a few times. The V and J genes are TRBV6-1 and TRBJ2-1, with D maybe TRBD2 (5 bases). The CDR3 sequence is 14 residues long. Germline V gene data show CDR1 as MNHNS and CDR2 as SASEGT. The ends were cut back, 6 bases at V and 3 bases at J, with 12 bases in the middle. In nucleotides, the CDR3 is TGTGCCAGCAGGACTACTTTCTACTACAATGAGCAGTTCTTC. It codes for CASRTTFYYNEQFF.

This clonotype was observed a handful of times. The chain recombines TRBV5-1 with TRBJ2-5, with D possibly matching TRBD2 (6 bases). In germline, CDR1 is SGHRS, CDR2 YFSETQ. The CDR3 loop spans 15 amino acids. V lost 0 bases and J 5 bases, leaving 14 bases between the germline ends. The CDR3 sequence: CASSLARDWQETQYF. The CDR3 DNA is TGCGCCAGCAGCTTGGCCCGGGACTGGCAGGAGACCCAGTACTTC.

This clonotype was found a few times. V is TRBV5-4 and J is TRBJ2-7, with a possible D match to TRBD2 (5 bases). CDR1 SGHNT and CDR2 YYREEE come from the germline V gene (reference sequence). V lost 4 bases to trimming and J lost 9 bases, with 11 bases between them. The CDR3 contains 11 residues. CDR3 nucleotide sequence: TGTGCCAGCAGCCTGGCCGGGGTGCAGTACTTC. Residues: CASSLAGVQYF.

The chain joins TRBV5-4 to TRBJ2-1; D possibly uses TRBD1 or TRBD2 (6 bases each). V lost 4 bases and J lost 7, with 12 bases in between. The germline V gene has CDR1 SGHNT and CDR2 YYREEE (reference sequence). This CDR3 has 13 residues. This CDR3 reads CASSDTGRNEQFF. In DNA, the CDR3 is TGTGCCAGCAGCGACACAGGGAGGAATGAGCAGTTCTTC.

The V and J genes are TRBV7-2 and TRBJ2-1; D might be TRBD1 or TRBD2, each matching 6 bases. Germline V gives CDR1 SGHTA, CDR2 FQGNSA. The CDR3 extends over 14 amino acids. V was shortened by 6 bases and J by 2 bases, with 11 bases between the two germline ends. The CDR3 protein is CASRGGTPYNEQFF. In DNA form, the CDR3 reads TGTGCCAGCAGAGGGGGGACGCCCTACAATGAGCAGTTCTTC. The full variable domain, completed using reference TRBV7-2 and TRBJ2-1, is GAGVSQSPSNKVTEKGKDVELRCDPISGHTALYWYRQSLGQGLEFLIYFQGNSAPDKSGLPSDRFSAERTGGSVSTLTIQRTQQEDSAVYLCASRGGTPYNEQFFGPGTRLTVL.

This sequence joins TRBV29-1 and TRBJ2-2, with D unclear. CDR3 size: 15 residues. Germline-derived CDR1 and CDR2 are SQVTM and ANQGSEA. Trimming removed 5 bases at V and 7 bases at J, with 20 bases between. CDR3 in amino acids: CSVSPGGQYVGELFF. The CDR3 DNA reads as TGCAGCGTTTCCCCCGGCGGTCAGTATGTCGGGGAGCTGTTTTTT.

This clonotype was seen more than once but under ten times. The genes are TRBV6-5 and TRBJ1-2; 7 positions agree with TRBD1. CDR1 is MNHEY and CDR2 is SVGAGI in the germline V gene. Losses at the gene ends were 0 bases for V and 2 bases for J; bases not matched to a gene: 3. This CDR3 has 15 amino acids. Here the CDR3 reads CASSYSNRGNYGYTF. The CDR3 nucleotides are TGTGCCAGCAGTTACTCCAACAGGGGAAACTATGGCTACACCTTC.

This clonotype turned up a few times. This rearrangement joins TRBV7-2 to TRBJ2-6; D is undetermined. CDR3 length: 15 residues. CDR1 SGHTA and CDR2 FQGNSA come from the germline V gene. Trimming removed 5 bases at V and 0 bases at J, with 8 bases between. DNA for the CDR3: TGTGCCAGCAGCCCATCCCCCTCTGGGGCCAACGTCCTGACTTTC. Translated, it gives CASSPSPSGANVLTF. Full variable domain (remainder filled in from reference TRBV7-2 and TRBJ2-6): GAGVSQSPSNKVTEKGKDVELRCDPISGHTALYWYRQSLGQGLEFLIYFQGNSAPDKSGLPSDRFSAERTGGSVSTLTIQRTQQEDSAVYLCASSPSPSGANVLTFGAGSRLTVL.

This clonotype was detected a few times. The chain recombines TRBV18 with TRBJ2-5, with a possible D match to TRBD2 (5 bases). Trimming stripped 3 bases from V and 5 bases from J, with 13 bases between. In germline, CDR1 is KGHSH, CDR2 LQKENI. The CDR3 is made up of 14 amino acids. The CDR3 protein is CASSPSERWETQYF. The CDR3 bases are TGTGCCAGCTCACCTTCCGAGCGGTGGGAGACCCAGTACTTC.

This clonotype was found a few times. The chain couples TRBV7-8 to TRBJ2-4, with D perhaps given as TRBD1 or TRBD2 (5 bases each). The CDR3 has 14 amino acids. Per the germline V gene, CDR1 is SGHVS and CDR2 is FQNEAQ. The ends were cut back, 4 bases at V and 9 bases at J, with 16 bases in the middle. The CDR3 region is CASSSYSGAGIQYF. CDR3 DNA: TGTGCCAGCAGCTCGTATTCCGGGGCGGGCATTCAGTACTTC.

The table lists this clonotype with a few counts. The J gene is TRBJ2-4, the V gene TRBV7-2; D unresolved. Trimming took off 6 bases at V and 7 bases at J, with 16 bases between the two ends. The CDR3 sequence is 14 residues long. In germline, CDR1 is SGHTA, CDR2 FQGNSA. The CDR3 spells CASREVIEWNIQYF. The CDR3 DNA reads TGTGCCAGCAGAGAAGTTATAGAGTGGAACATTCAGTACTTC.

This clonotype was seen at least ten times. CDR3 loop: CSVDPGINEQFF. The CDR3 DNA reads TGCAGCGTTGATCCAGGAATCAATGAGCAGTTCTTC. V and J are TRBV29-1 and TRBJ2-1; D uncertain. The CDR3 consists of 12 residues. Germline-derived CDR1 and CDR2 are SQVTM and ANQGSEA. V lost 3 bases, J lost 6 bases, and 9 bases lay in between.

This clonotype was counted only a few times. This sequence joins TRBV21-1 and TRBJ1-5. TRBV21-1 is shown as a pseudogene. This CDR3 is built from 20 residues. This CDR3 is CASSKRGRGANFPGGQPQHF. As DNA, the CDR3 is TGTGCCAGCAGCAAGCGGGGTAGAGGGGCGAACTTTCCGGGAGGTCAGCCCCAGCATTTT.